A single sample is the source of the 25 T cell receptor beta chains below, sequenced in a study of T cells after yellow fever vaccination. TCRdb re-analysed the 5' RACE reads in MiXCR, keeping a single row per CDR3 protein. The sample records over 100,000 distinct CDR3 sequences, approximately 8.4% being singletons. Sequenced here: CD8+ T cells sorted from PBMCs, sampled 45 days after the yellow fever booster vaccination. Source of these receptors: a man aged 25-45 years who received the YFV17D yellow fever vaccine.

This clonotype was seen ten or more times. The CDR3 sequence is CASTREPEGNTEAFF. DNA of the CDR3: TGTGCCAGCACTCGAGAACCCGAAGGGAACACTGAAGCTTTCTTT. The V call is TRBV6-1, the J call TRBJ1-1, with D hard to call. The length of the CDR3 is 15 residues. V lost 7 bases, J lost 1 base, and 16 bases lay in between. Germline lookup yields CDR1 MNHNS and CDR2 SASEGT.

This clonotype was detected many times. The gene calls are TRBV5-6 and TRBJ1-6; D is unresolved. The germline V gene has CDR1 SGHDT and CDR2 YYEEEE. The length of the CDR3 is 12 residues. Trimming cost V 2 bases and J 11 bases, with 8 bases left between them. The DNA for the CDR3 is TGTGCCAGCAGCTTAGGGCGGCCACCCCTCCACTTT. Translation: CASSLGRPPLHF.

Note on this clonotype: A much larger clonotype is one base distant, so this may be a read error. The V gene is TRBV20-1, the J gene TRBJ2-1; D unclear. Germline V gene data show CDR1 as DFQATT and CDR2 as SNEGSKA (reference sequence). The ends were cut back, 7 bases at V and 5 bases at J, with 9 bases in the middle. The CDR3 loop spans 11 amino acids. CDR3 nucleotides: TGCAGTGTAGAGACCGACAATGAGCAGTTCTTC. It is translated as CSVETDNEQFF.

The V gene is TRBV7-9, the J gene TRBJ2-7; a weak D match, TRBD2 (6 bases). The CDR3 spans 14 residues. The V end lost 1 base, the J end lost 2 bases, and 9 bases lay between the germline ends. The germline CDR1 and CDR2 sequences are SEHNR and FQNEAQ (reference sequence). In DNA, the CDR3 is TGTGCCAGCAGCTTAGAACTAGCCCCCTACGAGCAGTACTTC. Protein product: CASSLELAPYEQYF.

The chain combines TRBV25-1 with TRBJ2-2, with TRBD1 matching 7 bases. CDR3 length: 15 residues. V dropped 5 bases and J dropped 4; count of bases not matched to a gene: 7. Germline V gene sequence: CDR1 MGHDK, CDR2 SYGVNS. CDR3 bases: TGTGCCAGCAGTCCACGGGACAGCGGCACCGGGGAGCTGTTTTTT. This translates into CASSPRDSGTGELFF.

This clonotype was detected a few times. The chain joins TRBV4-3 to TRBJ1-1; D is unresolved. Germline CDR1 is LGHNA and CDR2 is YSLEER. This CDR3 contains 13 residues. With 4 bases removed from V and 5 bases from J, the gap between germline ends came to 11 bases. The CDR3 DNA reads TGCGCCAGCAGCCCAGAAGGGAGAACTGAAGCTTTCTTT. It yields the protein CASSPEGRTEAFF.

This clonotype was counted between two and nine times. V usage is TRBV7-2 and J usage is TRBJ1-4; no clear D. V shed 3 bases and J shed 13 bases, with 12 bases lying between them. The CDR3 consists of 12 residues. Looked up from germline, CDR1 is SGHTA and CDR2 is FQGNSA. CDR3 bases: TGTGCCAGCAGCTTTAGTTCTCAAGGACTGTTTTTT. This translates into CASSFSSQGLFF.

This clonotype occurred many times. The gene calls are TRBV25-1 and TRBJ2-7; 13 positions agree with TRBD2. The CDR3 runs to 15 residues. Germline CDR1 is MGHDK and CDR2 is SYGVNS. J gave up 7 bases and V 6 bases, and 9 bases lay outside the gene matches. The CDR3 loop reads CASSGGGTSGTEQYF. The CDR3, as DNA: TGTGCCAGCAGCGGGGGGGGGACTAGCGGGACGGAGCAGTACTTC.

The chain recombines TRBV5-6 with TRBJ2-2; weak D call: TRBD1 (5 bases). V was pared by 2 bases and J by 4 bases, with 15 bases between. Germline-derived CDR1 and CDR2 are SGHDT and YYEEEE. The length of the CDR3 is 16 residues. The CDR3 spells CASSFEVKGRTGELFF. The CDR3 DNA is TGTGCCAGCAGCTTCGAGGTCAAGGGGCGCACCGGGGAGCTGTTTTTT.

This clonotype was detected only a few times. Here the CDR3 DNA reads TGTGCCAGCAGCTTCGGTAGCGGGAGTAACGAGCAGTACTTC. This codes for CASSFGSGSNEQYF. The chain couples TRBV13 to TRBJ2-7; 9 positions agree with TRBD2. CDR1 is PRHDT, CDR2 FYEKMQ, per germline (reference sequence). The CDR3 consists of 14 residues. The trim removed 3 bases at V and 5 bases at J, leaving 5 bases unmatched.

This clonotype was counted at least ten times. This chain uses TRBV10-3 with TRBJ2-2; 7 bases map to TRBD1. The CDR3 is 14 amino acids. The V segment lost 5 bases and the J segment 3 bases; nucleotides outside the gene matches: 3. The germline V gene encodes CDR1 ENHRY and CDR2 SYGVKD. The CDR3 is CAISTTGDTGELFF. The CDR3 DNA sequence: TGTGCCATCAGTACCACAGGGGACACCGGGGAGCTGTTTTTT.

The CDR3 reads CASSEADRGGSDGYTF. CDR3 in DNA: TGTGCCAGCAGCGAGGCGGACAGGGGAGGATCGGATGGCTACACCTTC. The chain has TRBV12-3 or TRBV12-4 and TRBJ1-2, with 9 positions matching TRBD1. The V and J ends lost 6 bases and 6 bases, in that order; junction bases with no gene match: 14. The CDR3 runs to 16 residues.

The chain couples TRBV28 to TRBJ2-7; 9 nucleotides line up with TRBD1. The CDR3 covers 16 residues. J lost 4 bases, V lost 6 bases, and 13 bases had no gene match. Per germline, CDR1 MDHEN and CDR2 SYDVKM. For the CDR3, the DNA is TGTGCCAGCAGACCTGACCGGGACAGGGCGAGGTACGAGCAGTACTTC. Translation: CASRPDRDRARYEQYF.

The chain is built from TRBV12-3 or TRBV12-4 and TRBJ1-5; D uncertain. The CDR3 runs to 14 residues. Trimming took off 5 bases at V and 5 bases at J, with 13 bases between the two ends. The CDR3 DNA is TGTGCCAGCAGTGGTCTCATCAATGATCAGCCCCAGCATTTT. As protein: CASSGLINDQPQHF.

This CDR3 is CASSFLSPGAGADGYTF. The CDR3 DNA reads as TGTGCCAGCAGTTTCCTATCTCCGGGGGCTGGGGCCGATGGCTACACCTTC. The rearrangement links TRBV12-3 or TRBV12-4 to TRBJ1-2; a weak D match, TRBD1 (6 bases). CDR3 length equals 17 residues. Trimming removed 3 bases from V and 6 bases from J, with 23 bases in between.

This clonotype came up many times. V gene TRBV29-1 combines with J gene TRBJ2-1; D is unresolved. Trimming shortened V by 4 bases and J by 5 bases, and 3 bases separated the two germline ends. CDR3 length: 10 residues. The germline V gene has CDR1 SQVTM and CDR2 ANQGSEA. The CDR3 nucleotides are TGCAGCGTTGTTGACAATGAGCAGTTCTTC. Amino acids: CSVVDNEQFF.

This clonotype was seen at least ten times. The rearrangement links TRBV2 to TRBJ2-5; possibly TRBD2 for D (6 bases). The CDR3 is 12 amino acids. From germline, CDR1 is SNHLY and CDR2 FYNNEI. The ends were cut back, 8 bases at V and 3 bases at J, with 10 bases in the middle. CDR3 sequence (DNA): TGTGCCAGCCTTAGCGGAGAAGAGACCCAGTACTTC. It encodes CASLSGEETQYF.

This clonotype appeared many times. The chain couples TRBV12-3 or TRBV12-4 to TRBJ2-3; D is possibly TRBD1 or TRBD2 (5 bases each). The CDR3 totals 11 residues. The V end was cut by 6 bases, the J end by 6 bases, with 7 bases between. CDR3 coding DNA: TGTGCCAGCAGGTGGGGGGATACGCAGTATTTT. Its protein is CASRWGDTQYF.

In its sample, this clonotype was seen a few times. V and J are TRBV11-2 and TRBJ2-1; D remains unclear. CDR1 SGHAT and CDR2 FQNNGV come from the germline V gene. The CDR3 sequence is 12 residues long. The V and J ends lost 5 bases and 8 bases respectively, with 10 bases between them. This chain's CDR3 is CASSPSDDEQFF. In DNA form, the CDR3 reads TGTGCCAGCAGCCCCTCGGACGATGAGCAGTTCTTC.

Many counts were recorded for this clonotype. The rearrangement links TRBV7-2 to TRBJ2-1; maybe TRBD2 (6 bases). Per germline, CDR1 SGHTA and CDR2 FQGNSA. V dropped 5 bases and J dropped 4 bases, with 18 bases sitting between them. CDR3 length: 16 residues. The CDR3 nucleotides read TGTGCCAGCAGCCCCATCCCGGGACTCCGATACAATGAGCAGTTCTTC. This translates into CASSPIPGLRYNEQFF.

The CDR3 loop is CASSYSSAGTVSYEQYF. CDR3 sequence (DNA): TGTGCCAGCAGTTACTCGAGTGCCGGGACGGTCTCCTACGAGCAGTACTTC. The J gene is TRBJ2-7, the V gene TRBV6-2 or TRBV6-3; TRBD1 or TRBD2 may be the D gene (5 bases each). The CDR3 extends over 17 amino acids. CDR1 and CDR2 (germline): MNHEY, SVGEGT. The V end was cut by 0 bases, the J end by 0 bases, with 15 bases between.

This clonotype occurred many times. The chain links TRBV12-3 or TRBV12-4 to TRBJ2-2; the D gene is possibly TRBD1 (5 bases). Trimming took 5 bases from V and 0 from J, leaving 13 bases between them. The CDR3 sequence is 16 residues long. CDR3 protein: CASSTPRVPNTGELFF. The CDR3 region has the DNA TGTGCCAGCAGTACCCCCAGGGTTCCGAACACCGGGGAGCTGTTTTTT.

To note about this clonotype: Being one base from a much bigger clone, this may be a read error. The chain recombines TRBV24-1 with TRBJ2-7; no firm D call. The CDR3 consists of 15 residues. The germline CDR1 and CDR2 sequences are KGHDR and SFDVKD. The DNA of the CDR3 is TGTGCCACCAGTGAGCCTTACCTGAAACTTGCCGAGCAGTGCTTC. Amino acid sequence: CATSEPYLKLAEQCF.

The V and J genes are TRBV7-9 and TRBJ2-7; D is unresolved. Germline-derived CDR1 and CDR2 are SEHNR and FQNEAQ (reference sequence). V lost 1 base and J 3 bases, leaving 13 bases between the germline ends. The CDR3 has 15 residues. CDR3 nucleotides: TGTGCCAGCAGCTTAGGGATGGTTAGCAACTACGAGCAGTACTTC. Encoded protein: CASSLGMVSNYEQYF.

This chain connects TRBV3-1 to TRBJ2-7, with D unclear. Germline V lookup: CDR1 LGHDT, CDR2 YNNKEL (reference sequence). V was trimmed by 4 bases and J by 0 bases, leaving 10 bases between them. There are 14 residues in the CDR3. CDR3 nucleotide sequence: TGTGCCAGCAGCCCCTTTTCCTACTCCTACGAGCAGTACTTC. This translates into CASSPFSYSYEQYF.